The 8 T cell receptor beta chains in this list originate from one sample, sequenced in a study of blood T cell repertoires in COVID-19. The assay was immunoSEQ multiplex PCR, and TCRdb's table has in-frame clones only and misses some. The sample records about 150,000 clones, roughly 86% being singletons. Sequencing used peripheral blood. These receptors originate from a woman at least 80 years old with COVID-19, enrolled during active disease.

Of note for this clone: Mismatch with germline at one junction end may stem from a read error. V and J are TRBV6-1 and TRBJ1-2; maybe TRBD1 (6 bases). The CDR3 extends over 13 amino acids. The V gene's germline CDR1 is MNHNS and CDR2 SASEGT. The CDR3 reads CASREDRNYGYTF. CDR3 in DNA: TGTGCCAGCAGAGAAGACAGGAACTATGGCTACACCTTC.

The chain is built from TRBV18 and TRBJ2-7; D possibly corresponds to TRBD2 (5 bases). V gave up 2 bases and J gave up 5 bases, with 13 bases separating them. The CDR3 loop spans 14 amino acids. Germline assignment: CDR1 KGHSH and CDR2 LQKENI. The CDR3 region has the DNA TGTGCCAGCTCACCAAGCTCGGGGAATGACGAGCAGTACTTC. Amino acid sequence: CASSPSSGNDEQYF.

The chain links TRBV6-5 to TRBJ1-6; 7 nucleotides match TRBD1. Germline values: CDR1 MNHEY, CDR2 SVGAGI. CDR3 size: 15 residues. V lost 5 bases to trimming and J lost 4 bases; unmatched junction nucleotides: 5. In DNA, the CDR3 is TGTGCCAGCAGTCTAAAGGGACAGTATAATTCACCCCTCCACTTT. It yields the protein CASSLKGQYNSPLHF.

Details on this clone: The junction and the germline gene differ at one end; a read error may be behind it. The V gene is TRBV30, the J gene TRBJ2-5; 7 bases fit TRBD2. Germline values: CDR1 GTSNPN, CDR2 SVGIG (reference sequence). This CDR3 contains 11 residues. CDR3 in amino acids: CAWSLGLEHNF. DNA for the CDR3: TGTGCCTGGAGTCTTGGACTAGAGCATAACTTC. Full variable domain (outside the CDR3, taken from reference TRBV30 and TRBJ2-5): SQTIHQWPATLVQPVGSPLSLECTVEGTSNPNLYWYRQAAGRGLQLLFYSVGIGQISSEVPQNLSASRPQDRQFILSSKKLLLSDSGFYLCAWSLGLEHNFGPGTRLLVL.

J is TRBJ2-5 and V is TRBV7-9, with a weak D call TRBD1 (5 bases). V lost 0 bases and J 4 bases, leaving 9 bases between the germline ends. This CDR3 comprises 14 residues. Germline V gives CDR1 SEHNR, CDR2 FQNEAQ (reference sequence). The CDR3 DNA follows: TGTGCCAGCAGCTTAGCTCAGGGTCCAGAGACCCAGTACTTC. It is translated as CASSLAQGPETQYF. The full variable domain, in which reference TRBV7-9 and TRBJ2-5 provide the parts outside the CDR3, is DTGVSQNPRHKITKRGQNVTFRCDPISEHNRLYWYRQTLGQGPEFLTYFQNEAQLEKSRLLSDRFSAERPKGSFSTLEIQRTEQGDSAMYLCASSLAQGPETQYFGPGTRLLVL.

This sequence joins TRBV11-3 and TRBJ2-1, with 8 bases that match TRBD2. The CDR3 contains 14 residues. Trimming at V came to 4 bases and at J to 5 bases, leaving 4 bases not matched to a gene. In germline, CDR1 is SGHNT, CDR2 YENEEA. The CDR3 here is CASSSGGTNNEQFF. CDR3 sequence (DNA): TGTGCCAGCAGCTCGGGGGGGACCAACAATGAGCAGTTCTTC.

The chain couples TRBV18 to TRBJ2-3; TRBD1 aligns across 7 bases. V was clipped by 6 bases and J by 1 base; unmatched bases: 10. CDR1 is KGHSH, CDR2 LQKENI, per germline. This CDR3 is 16 amino acids long. The CDR3 region is CASSPRTGGGTDTQYF. For the CDR3, the DNA is TGTGCCAGCTCCCCAAGGACAGGTGGAGGCACAGATACGCAGTATTTT.

The chain employs TRBV11-3 and TRBJ1-3; 9 bases are shared with TRBD1. The V gene's germline CDR1 is SGHNT and CDR2 YENEEA. The CDR3 sequence is 14 residues long. V trimming: 5 bases; J trimming: 9 bases; junction bases outside the gene matches: 8. The CDR3 DNA reads TGTGCCAGCAGCCCAAGGACAGGGGAGGGCACCATATATTTT. Translating it yields CASSPRTGEGTIYF.